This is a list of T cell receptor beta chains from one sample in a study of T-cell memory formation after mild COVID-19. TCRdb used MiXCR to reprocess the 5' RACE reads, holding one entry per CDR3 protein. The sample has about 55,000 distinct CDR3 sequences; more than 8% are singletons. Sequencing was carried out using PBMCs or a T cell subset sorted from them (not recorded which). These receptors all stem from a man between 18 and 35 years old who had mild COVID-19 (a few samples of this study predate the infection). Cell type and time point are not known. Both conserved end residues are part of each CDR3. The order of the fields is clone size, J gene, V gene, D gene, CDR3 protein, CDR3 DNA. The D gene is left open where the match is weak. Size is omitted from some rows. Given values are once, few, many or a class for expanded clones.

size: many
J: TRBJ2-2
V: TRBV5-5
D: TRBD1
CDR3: CASRRTGSPGELFF
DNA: TGTGCCAGCAGAAGGACAGGTTCCCCCGGGGAGCTGTTTTTT

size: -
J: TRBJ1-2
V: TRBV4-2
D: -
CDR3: CASSQEAGYGYTF
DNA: TGTGCCAGCAGCCAAGAGGCCGGCTATGGCTACACCTTC

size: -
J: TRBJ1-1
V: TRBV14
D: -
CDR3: CASSQRGGQTEAFF
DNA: TGTGCCAGCAGCCAACGGGGGGGGCAAACTGAAGCTTTCTTT

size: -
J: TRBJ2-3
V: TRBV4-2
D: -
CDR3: CASSQRGEDTQYF
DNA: TGTGCCAGCAGCCAGAGGGGGGAAGATACGCAGTATTTT

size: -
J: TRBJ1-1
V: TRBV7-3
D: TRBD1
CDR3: CASSLGQGETEAFF
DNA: TGTGCCAGCAGCTTAGGCCAGGGGGAGACTGAAGCTTTCTTT

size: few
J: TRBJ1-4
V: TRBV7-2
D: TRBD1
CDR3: CASSLRDRGNEKLFF
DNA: TGTGCCAGCAGCTTGCGGGACAGGGGTAATGAAAAACTGTTTTTT

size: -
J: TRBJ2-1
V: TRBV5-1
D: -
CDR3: CASSSLTTGTSYNEQFF
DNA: TGCGCCAGCAGTTCCTTGACTACCGGGACCTCCTACAATGAGCAGTTCTTC

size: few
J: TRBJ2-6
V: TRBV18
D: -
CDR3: CASSPRGVSFGANVLTF
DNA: TGTGCCAGCTCACCACGGGGGGTGTCATTCGGGGCCAACGTCCTGACTTTC

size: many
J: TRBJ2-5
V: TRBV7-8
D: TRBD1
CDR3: CASSFQQGLRAETQYF
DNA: TGTGCCAGCAGCTTTCAACAGGGGTTGAGGGCAGAGACCCAGTACTTC

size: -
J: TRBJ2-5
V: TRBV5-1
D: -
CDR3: CASSLASLSETQYF
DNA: TGCGCCAGCAGCTTGGCCTCGTTATCAGAGACCCAGTACTTC

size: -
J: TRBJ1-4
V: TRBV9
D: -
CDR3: CASSRGESNEKLFF
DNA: TGTGCCAGCAGCCGAGGGGAATCCAATGAAAAACTGTTTTTT

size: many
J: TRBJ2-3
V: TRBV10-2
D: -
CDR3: CASSESWKRQDTQYF
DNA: TGCGCCAGCAGTGAGTCGTGGAAGCGGCAAGATACGCAGTATTTT

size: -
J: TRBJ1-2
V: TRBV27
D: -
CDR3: CASSVSAADSRLYGYTF
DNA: TGTGCCAGCAGTGTTTCAGCAGCGGACAGCCGCTTGTATGGCTACACCTTC

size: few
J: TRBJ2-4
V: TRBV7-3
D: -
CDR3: CASSLGREDIQYF
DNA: TGTGCCAGCAGCTTGGGAAGGGAGGACATTCAGTACTTC